This paragraph covers one T cell receptor beta chain sequence. Its antigen is unidentified. TCRdb recomputed calls from the multiplex PCR reads with MiXCR, one row per CDR3 protein. The sample lists tens of thousands of distinct CDR3 sequences, around 50% occurring once. The CDR3 extends over 21 amino acids. CDR1 SGHNT and CDR2 YENEEA come from the germline V gene. The V gene lost 7 bases and the J gene lost 0 bases, with 31 bases spanning the gap. This specimen belongs to a study of breast tumors, draining lymph nodes, adjacent tissues. Study-wide points: Tumor and nontumor repertoires were significantly more similar in luminal-like than in basal-like breast cancer. Tumor TCR diversity was below lymph nodes but above nontumor tissue. Data fit most tumor T cells coming from lymph node, expanding in tumor.

This sequence originates from a female donor with breast cancer. Some clones in this sample may be carry-over from other donors' samples. V usage is TRBV11-3 and J usage is TRBJ1-3; possible D gene TRBD1, 5 bases. Sequenced: breast tumor tissue. DNA for the CDR3: TGTGCCAGCAAGGGACCGGGAAACGCAAAGGGTCGCCTTAGCTCTGGAAACACCATATATTTT. Amino acid sequence: CASKGPGNAKGRLSSGNTIYF.